The 27 T cell receptor beta chains below were found in one sample sequenced in a study of a mutant IDH1 vaccine in newly diagnosed glioma. Stated time point: week 35, safety follow-up. Doses of 300 ug of mutant IDH1 20-mer peptide were given with topical imiquimod. These receptors' targets are unknown. Repertoires were generated with immunoSEQ multiplex PCR, while TCRdb's copy carries only in-frame clones and drops some. The sample includes about 41,000 clones, around 87% of them seen just once. The source material was PBMCs, sampled from a glioma patient whose treatment included an IDH1 peptide vaccine. The receptors stem from a man in his forties or fifties with glioma.

In this sample, this clone turned up once. The chain employs TRBV11-2 and TRBJ1-1; 7 nucleotides match TRBD1. The CDR3 is 15 residues long. CDR1 SGHAT and CDR2 FQNNGV come from the germline V gene. V shed 1 base, J shed 1 base, and the junction held 3 bases outside the gene matches. The CDR3 DNA is TGTGCCAGCAGCTTAGGAGGGGGCTGGAACACTGAAGCTTTCTTT. Its protein is CASSLGGGWNTEAFF.

The chain has TRBV10-3 and TRBJ2-1; 11 bases map to TRBD2. V lost 6 bases to trimming and J lost 2 bases; unmatched junction nucleotides: 0. The germline V gene encodes CDR1 ENHRY and CDR2 SYGVKD. The CDR3 extends over 14 amino acids. This CDR3 is CAIRLAGAYNEQFF. The CDR3, as DNA: TGTGCCATCAGACTAGCGGGAGCCTACAATGAGCAGTTCTTC.

DNA for the CDR3: TGTGCCAGTAGTATCTACCCTCCCCTAGCGGGAGATGAGCAGTTCTTC. Residues: CASSIYPPLAGDEQFF. The gene calls are TRBV19 and TRBJ2-1, with 10 nucleotides matching TRBD2. With 3 bases clipped from V and 8 bases from J, the junction kept 10 bases outside the gene matches. CDR1 is LNHDA, CDR2 SQIVND, per germline (reference sequence). This CDR3 comprises 16 residues.

The V and J genes are TRBV13 and TRBJ2-3; D is undetermined. Deletions cut 5 bases from V and 6 bases from J, with 12 bases between. Germline V gives CDR1 PRHDT, CDR2 FYEKMQ (reference sequence). The CDR3 extends over 13 amino acids. The CDR3 protein is CASSPPPRDTQYF. The CDR3 DNA reads TGTGCCAGCAGCCCACCGCCCCGGGATACGCAGTATTTT. Looking up the rest from reference TRBV13 and TRBJ2-3 gives the full variable domain: AAGVIQSPRHLIKEKRETATLKCYPIPRHDTVYWYQQGPGQDPQFLISFYEKMQSDKGSIPDRFSAQQFSDYHSELNMSSLELGDSALYFCASSPPPRDTQYFGPGTRLTVL.

Here the CDR3 DNA reads TGCGCCAGCGGTACATCCACGGCAAGGGGTACGCAGTATTTT. It is translated as CASGTSTARGTQYF. The chain links TRBV10-1 to TRBJ2-3; tentatively, D is TRBD1 (5 bases). V was trimmed by 8 bases and J by 8 bases, leaving 20 bases between them. The CDR3 spans 14 residues. The germline gives CDR1 WNHNN, CDR2 SYGVQD (reference sequence).

The rearrangement links TRBV19 to TRBJ2-6; D call uncertain. Germline assignment: CDR1 LNHDA and CDR2 SQIVND (reference sequence). V lost 5 bases to trimming and J lost 1 base, with 12 bases between them. The CDR3 has 16 residues. The CDR3 nucleotides read TGTGCCAGTAGTTTTCCTGACACGTCTGGGGCCAACGTCCTGACTTTC. Translating gives CASSFPDTSGANVLTF. Full variable domain (missing parts from reference TRBV19 and TRBJ2-6): DGGITQSPKYLFRKEGQNVTLSCEQNLNHDAMYWYRQDPGQGLRLIYYSQIVNDFQKGDIAEGYSVSREKKESFPLTVTSAQKNPTAFYLCASSFPDTSGANVLTFGAGSRLTVL.

The rearrangement uses TRBV10-3 and TRBJ1-2; D unclear. The length of the CDR3 is 14 residues. Trimming took off 3 bases at V and 0 bases at J, with 8 bases between the two ends. Germline V gene sequence: CDR1 ENHRY, CDR2 SYGVKD. For the CDR3, the DNA is TGTGCCATCAGTGACTCACTACCTAACTATGGCTACACCTTC. This codes for CAISDSLPNYGYTF.

The chain has TRBV6-4 and TRBJ1-2; no definite D call. The germline V gene has CDR1 MRHNA and CDR2 SNTAGT. Trimming took off 6 bases at V and 5 bases at J, with 19 bases between the two ends. The CDR3 sequence is 15 residues long. CDR3 residues: CASRIVDGEPYGYTF. The CDR3 bases are TGTGCCAGCAGGATAGTCGACGGAGAGCCTTATGGCTACACCTTC.

The rearrangement joins TRBV6-1 to TRBJ1-4; 11 bases map to TRBD1. The CDR3 extends over 17 amino acids. J gave up 10 bases and V 0 bases, and 10 bases lay outside the gene matches. CDR1 and CDR2 (germline): MNHNS, SASEGT. The CDR3 sequence is CASSEARTGGMRGKLFF. For the CDR3, the DNA is TGTGCCAGCAGTGAAGCTAGGACAGGGGGCATGCGCGGAAAACTGTTTTTT.

This chain uses TRBV6-1 with TRBJ1-2, with 9 bases fitting TRBD1. The CDR3 consists of 17 residues. Germline V gives CDR1 MNHNS, CDR2 SASEGT. V was clipped by 4 bases and J by 2 bases; unmatched bases: 11. The CDR3 DNA follows: TGTGCCAGCAGTGCACACGCCCGGACAGGGGAAAACTATGGCTACACCTTC. Encoded protein: CASSAHARTGENYGYTF.

The genes are TRBV7-6 and TRBJ1-5; TRBD1 might be the D (6 bases). Trimming removed 5 bases at V and 4 bases at J, with 15 bases between. Germline V gives CDR1 SGHVS, CDR2 FNYEAQ. The CDR3 runs 15 residues. The chain's CDR3 is CASSPGGHSNQPQHF. DNA for the CDR3: TGTGCCAGCAGCCCCGGGGGACACTCTAATCAGCCCCAGCATTTT.

This chain uses TRBV9 with TRBJ1-3; D gene ambiguous. V lost 0 bases and J lost 0, with 10 bases in between. Germline CDR1 is SGDLS and CDR2 is YYNGEE. CDR3 length: 16 amino acids. The CDR3 is CASSVADLLSGNTIYF. The CDR3 DNA reads TGTGCCAGCAGCGTAGCTGACTTACTCTCTGGAAACACCATATATTTT.

The rearrangement links TRBV6-4 to TRBJ2-4; D may be TRBD2 (6 bases). Trimming took 7 bases from V and 0 from J, leaving 13 bases between them. CDR3 length: 15 residues. Germline lookup yields CDR1 MRHNA and CDR2 SNTAGT. The CDR3 coding sequence is TGTGCCAGCACAGAAGGGACTCGAGCCAAAAACATTCAGTACTTC. Translated: CASTEGTRAKNIQYF.

The chain has TRBV10-3 and TRBJ2-6, with 7 bases lining up with TRBD1. Germline CDR1 reads ENHRY; CDR2 reads SYGVKD. With V trimmed by 4 bases and J by 0 bases, 6 bases remained unmatched. CDR3 length equals 17 residues. DNA for the CDR3: TGTGCCATCAGTGTAGGGGGCGCTAGCTCTGGGGCCAACGTCCTGACTTTC. Translated: CAISVGGASSGANVLTF.

V usage is TRBV11-2 and J usage is TRBJ2-1, with TRBD2 matching 14 bases. V shed 5 bases, J shed 8 bases, and the junction held 11 bases outside the gene matches. The CDR3 length is 17 residues. Germline V gives CDR1 SGHAT, CDR2 FQNNGV. The CDR3 here is CASSPWGLAGVLDEQFF. For the CDR3, the DNA is TGTGCCAGCAGCCCCTGGGGACTAGCGGGAGTTTTGGATGAGCAGTTCTTC. The whole variable domain, filled in from reference TRBV11-2 and TRBJ2-1, reads EAGVAQSPRYKIIEKRQSVAFWCNPISGHATLYWYQQILGQGPKLLIQFQNNGVVDDSQLPKDRFSAERLKGVDSTLKIQPAKLEDSAVYLCASSPWGLAGVLDEQFFGPGTRLTVL.

V and J are TRBV28 and TRBJ1-4; tentative D call: TRBD1 (5 bases). Germline CDR1 MDHEN, CDR2 SYDVKM. The germline V and J ends were trimmed by 5 bases and 4 bases, with 11 bases remaining between them. The CDR3 totals 14 residues. The CDR3 coding sequence is TGTGCCAGCAGTAAAGGAGGGGTTAATGAAAAACTGTTTTTT. Translation gives CASSKGGVNEKLFF.

The genes are TRBV28 and TRBJ2-1; TRBD1 aligns across 9 bases. The CDR3 is 14 amino acids. Germline V gene sequence: CDR1 MDHEN, CDR2 SYDVKM. Unmatched junction bases numbered 12, after V lost 11 bases and J lost 7 bases. CDR3 amino acids: CAVLQGAIRNEQFF. CDR3 DNA: TGTGCCGTGCTACAGGGGGCTATACGAAATGAGCAGTTCTTC.

The chain employs TRBV7-2 and TRBJ2-7, with 11 bases that match TRBD2. V lost 3 bases, J lost 2 bases, and 3 bases stayed unmatched. CDR3 size: 15 residues. Germline V gene sequence: CDR1 SGHTA, CDR2 FQGNSA. The CDR3 DNA reads TGTGCCAGCAGCTTCCTAGCGGGAGGAACCTACGAGCAGTACTTC. Its translation: CASSFLAGGTYEQYF.

V gene TRBV5-6 combines with J gene TRBJ2-5, with TRBD2 matching 7 bases. The CDR3 has 16 amino acids. The trim removed 10 bases at V and 2 bases at J, leaving 17 bases unmatched. Per the germline V gene, CDR1 is SGHDT and CDR2 is YYEEEE. CDR3 residues: CAPFVGWEGRQETQYF. CDR3 DNA sequence: TGTGCCCCTTTTGTCGGGTGGGAGGGGAGGCAAGAGACCCAGTACTTC.

This sequence joins TRBV29-1 and TRBJ1-1; tentatively, D is TRBD1 (5 bases). This CDR3 comprises 11 residues. The V gene lost 6 bases and the J gene lost 5 bases, with 10 bases spanning the gap. Germline values: CDR1 SQVTM, CDR2 ANQGSEA. The CDR3 loop reads CSVDRGTEAFF. CDR3 coding DNA: TGCAGCGTCGACCGGGGGACTGAAGCTTTCTTT.

There are a few counts of this clone. V usage is TRBV2 and J usage is TRBJ1-4, with a possible D match to TRBD1 (5 bases). The CDR3 spans 15 residues. The V and J ends lost 6 bases and 3 bases respectively, with 14 bases between them. CDR1 and CDR2 (germline): SNHLY, FYNNEI. CDR3 nucleotide sequence: TGTGCCAGCAGGCGGCAGGAAGGGGCTAATGAAAAACTGTTTTTT. Translation: CASRRQEGANEKLFF.

The V and J genes are TRBV6-5 and TRBJ2-7; no firm D call. The CDR3 loop spans 13 amino acids. Germline CDR1 reads MNHEY; CDR2 reads SVGAGI. The V end lost 4 bases, the J end lost 4 bases, and 11 bases lay between the germline ends. The CDR3 sequence: CASSSSRGYEQYF. CDR3 nucleotides: TGTGCCAGCAGTTCTTCTAGAGGTTACGAGCAGTACTTC.

This chain links TRBV7-9 with TRBJ1-2; D may be TRBD1 (5 bases). The CDR3 consists of 12 residues. Germline V gives CDR1 SEHNR, CDR2 FQNEAQ (reference sequence). Trimming removed 0 bases at V and 10 bases at J, with 9 bases between. The CDR3 sequence: CASSLADRNYTF. Here the CDR3 DNA reads TGTGCCAGCAGCTTAGCCGACAGAAACTACACCTTC.

This sequence joins TRBV5-1 and TRBJ2-4; D gene ambiguous. Germline V gene lookup returns CDR1 SGHRS and CDR2 YFSETQ. The CDR3 has 13 amino acids. V was trimmed by 4 bases and J by 4 bases, leaving 9 bases between them. The DNA of the CDR3 is TGCGCCAGCAGCCTTGGGCAGAAAAACATTCAGTACTTC. Its translation: CASSLGQKNIQYF.

The chain has TRBV30 and TRBJ2-3; D may match TRBD1 or TRBD2 (5 bases each). Between the trimmed V and J ends, which lost 0 bases and 4 bases, there was a span of 14 bases. In germline, CDR1 is GTSNPN, CDR2 SVGIG (reference sequence). The CDR3 is 15 residues long. Here the CDR3 DNA reads TGTGCCTGGAGTGTGGGGGTCCAACGAGCAGATACGCAGTATTTT. Residues: CAWSVGVQRADTQYF.

Here the CDR3 reads CASSTPGQGANTGELFF. The CDR3 DNA reads as TGCGCCAGCAGCACCCCGGGACAGGGGGCGAACACCGGGGAGCTGTTTTTT. The genes are TRBV4-1 and TRBJ2-2; 11 positions agree with TRBD1. V dropped 5 bases and J dropped 0; count of bases not matched to a gene: 5. The CDR3 is made up of 17 amino acids. Germline values: CDR1 MGHRA, CDR2 YSYEKL.

V gene TRBV15 combines with J gene TRBJ1-5, with D uncertain. This CDR3 is built from 15 residues. Germline V CDR1 and CDR2: LNHNV, YYDKDF (reference sequence). V was pared by 1 base and J by 2 bases, with 9 bases between. The CDR3 reads CATSRAGPGNQPQHF. The CDR3 DNA follows: TGTGCCACCAGCAGAGCAGGCCCGGGCAATCAGCCCCAGCATTTT. The variable domain in full, completed from reference TRBV15 and TRBJ1-5, reads DAMVIQNPRYQVTQFGKPVTLSCSQTLNHNVMYWYQQKSSQAPKLLFHYYDKDFNNEADTPDNFQSRRPNTSFCFLDIRSPGLGDTAMYLCATSRAGPGNQPQHFGDGTRLSIL.